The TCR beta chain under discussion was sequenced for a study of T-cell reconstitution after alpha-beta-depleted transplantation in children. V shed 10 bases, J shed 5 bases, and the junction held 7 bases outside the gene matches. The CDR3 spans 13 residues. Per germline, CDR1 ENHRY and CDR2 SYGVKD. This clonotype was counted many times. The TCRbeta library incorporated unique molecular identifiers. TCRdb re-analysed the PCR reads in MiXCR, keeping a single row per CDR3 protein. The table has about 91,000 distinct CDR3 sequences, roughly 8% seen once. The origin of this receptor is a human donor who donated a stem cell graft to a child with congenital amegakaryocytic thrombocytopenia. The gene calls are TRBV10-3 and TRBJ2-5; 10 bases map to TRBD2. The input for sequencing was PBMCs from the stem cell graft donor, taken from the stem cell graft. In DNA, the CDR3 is TGTGCCACCCAACTAGCGGGACGGGAGACCCAGTACTTC. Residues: CATQLAGRETQYF.